This paragraph reports one T cell receptor beta chain. This entry belongs to a study of blood T cell repertoires in COVID-19. Repertoires were generated with immunoSEQ multiplex PCR, while TCRdb's copy carries only in-frame clones and drops some. Found here are a few hundred thousand clones, 85% of them singletons; the top ten hold under 8%. This CDR3 contains 13 residues. V gave up 6 bases and J gave up 6 bases, with 11 bases separating them. Germline V gene sequence: CDR1 SNHLY, CDR2 FYNNEI. Individuals aged about 18 to 100 years were recruited from about two dozen US areas. Self-reported history from a screening survey and questionnaire set each donor's cohort. Exposed participants came across a COVID-19 case within 2 weeks before study entry.

Specimen: PBMCs or T cells enriched from blood (not recorded which). This TCR derives from a woman between 45 and 65 years old who had been exposed to COVID-19. V and J are TRBV2 and TRBJ2-2; tentatively, D is TRBD2 (5 bases). This chain's CDR3 is CASRNSSSGELFF. The DNA for the CDR3 is TGTGCCAGCAGGAATTCTAGCTCCGGGGAGCTGTTTTTT.